Sequencing of this T cell receptor (beta chain) was carried out in a study of shared clonotypes between healthy human individuals. Whole-study results and caveats: Tissue TCR repertoires likely differ from these blood-only repertoires. Between a handful of donors, naive CD4 clonotypes were shared at a level of about 5.3%.

The CDR3 spans 15 residues. Looked up from germline, CDR1 is SQVTM and CDR2 is ANQGSEA. The trim removed 3 bases at V and 3 bases at J, leaving 4 bases unmatched. CD45RO-negative CD8 cells positively selected for CCR7 made up the naive population, which excluded terminally differentiated effector memory CD45RA+ cells. TCRdb's table, derived via immunoSEQ multiplex PCR, lists solely in-frame clones and lacks some. The sample has hundreds of thousands of clones, 95% seen once; the top ten hold 0.11%. Remarks on this clone: The antigen remains undetermined.

Specimen: naive CD8+ T cells sorted from blood. The chain carries TRBV29-1 and TRBJ2-2; 10 bases align to TRBD2. The TCR was taken from a woman under 40 in good health. The CDR3 loop is CSVDPSGGYTGELFF. CDR3 in DNA: TGCAGCGTTGACCCTAGCGGGGGATACACCGGGGAGCTGTTTTTT.